These T cell receptor beta chains were read from a single sample in a study of blood T cell repertoires in COVID-19. Clones were read by immunoSEQ multiplex PCR, and TCRdb kept only the in-frame ones, dropping some. The table shows under 300,000 clones, with roughly 84% occurring only once. Sequenced sample: PBMCs or T cells enriched from blood (not recorded which). These receptors were collected from a woman aged 45-65 years who had been exposed to COVID-19. Both conserved end residues are part of each CDR3. The D gene is left open where the match is weak. The size field is filled for only some rows; it gives once, few, many or a size class.

TRBJ2-1 . TRBV7-2 . TGTGCCAGCAGCTTATCTAGCGCACGTAGGGATGAGCAGTTCTTC CASSLSSARRDEQFF
TRBJ1-6 few TRBV7-9 TRBD1 TGTGCCAGCAGGGGTCCCGGGACAGGGAACGATTCACCCCTCCACTTT CASRGPGTGNDSPLHF
TRBJ1-2 once TRBV7-9 . TGTGCCAGCAGCTTACGGGATGGCTACACCTTC CASSLRDGYTF
TRBJ1-4 few TRBV19 . TGTGCCAGTACAGGACAAGCAACTAATGAAAAACTGTTTTTT CASTGQATNEKLFF
TRBJ2-3 . TRBV13 . TGTGCCAGCAGCCCCACCACAGGGAGGGGGGTAGATACGCAGTATTTT CASSPTTGRGVDTQYF
TRBJ1-2 . TRBV19 TRBD1 TGTGCCAGTAGTCCCCGGGGGACAGGGGATGGTGGCTACACCTTC CASSPRGTGDGGYTF
TRBJ2-3 once TRBV24-1 TRBD1 TGTGCCACCAGTCCCCGGGACAGGGGGCGGGGTACGCAGTATTTT CATSPRDRGRGTQYF
TRBJ1-3 . TRBV3-1/TRBV3-2 TRBD1 TGTGCCAGCAGCCTCGGGGGCACAACAGGGGTAGGGGGAAACACCATATATTTT CASSLGGTTGVGGNTIYF
TRBJ1-2 . TRBV7-2 . TGTGCCAGCAGCTTAGCCGCAGGGAAGACCTATGGCTACACCTTC CASSLAAGKTYGYTF
TRBJ1-4 . TRBV7-2 . TGTGCCAGCAGCTTAGCAGGGACGGGGGATGAAAAACTGTTTTTT CASSLAGTGDEKLFF
TRBJ2-2 . TRBV7-3 . TGTGCCAGCAGCCCCCAACCGGGACTGGGGACCGGGGAGCTGTTTTTT CASSPQPGLGTGELFF
TRBJ1-1 . TRBV12-3/TRBV12-4 . TGTGCCAGCAGTTTTTTAGGACAAAGGGCTTTCTTT CASSFLGQRAFF
TRBJ2-3 . TRBV18 TRBD1 TGTGCCAGCTCACCGTTGAGCAGGGGGACAGATACGCAGTATTTT CASSPLSRGTDTQYF
TRBJ1-2 . TRBV11-2 . TGTGCCAGCAGCTTAAGCTCGACTGTCGGGTCCTACACCTTC CASSLSSTVGSYTF
TRBJ1-3 once TRBV12-3/TRBV12-4 . TGTGCCAGCAGCCGACTACAGGGAAACACCATATATTTT CASSRLQGNTIYF
TRBJ1-2 once TRBV6-5 . TGTGCCAGCAGTTCGCCGAGAGGGGGTCTGGATGGCTACACCTTC CASSSPRGGLDGYTF
TRBJ1-1 few TRBV18 . TGTGCCAGCTCACCAATAAGGATCGCGGAGAACACTGAAGCTTTCTTT CASSPIRIAENTEAFF
TRBJ2-1 once TRBV28 . TGTGCCAGCTTAAGACCGGGCTCCTACAATGAGCAGTTCTTC CASLRPGSYNEQFF
TRBJ2-1 . TRBV29-1 . TGCAGCGTATTACCGGGACTCCACTACAATGAGCAGTTCTTC CSVLPGLHYNEQFF
TRBJ2-7 . TRBV18 . TGTGCCAGCTCACCACGGATTGGGGAGATCTACGAGCAGTACTTC CASSPRIGEIYEQYF
TRBJ1-1 . TRBV29-1 . TGCAGCGTTGAAAGGAGGCCTGGGGGGTCTGAAGCTTTCTTT CSVERRPGGSEAFF
TRBJ1-1 . TRBV10-3 . TGTGCCATCACCCGAGACAGGCCTACCCCTTCTGAAGCTTTCTTT CAITRDRPTPSEAFF
TRBJ2-1 . TRBV13 TRBD2 TGTGCCAGCAGCCAGACTAGCGGCGTAAGAGAGGAGGAGCAGTTCTTC CASSQTSGVREEEQFF
TRBJ2-7 . TRBV13 . TGTGCCAGCAGCTTCGGACTGGGGGCCTGGGAGCAGTACTTC CASSFGLGAWEQYF
TRBJ1-2 . TRBV5-1 TRBD1 TGCGCCAGCAGCGCCGAGACAGGGGACTATGGCTACACCTTC CASSAETGDYGYTF
TRBJ2-3 . TRBV7-2 . TGTGCCAGCAGCTTAGGTTGGGGCAGGGCGGGAACAGATACGCAGTATTTT CASSLGWGRAGTDTQYF
TRBJ2-1 few TRBV10-2 . TGCGCCAGCGGGGGCAGGCGGAATGAGCAGTTCTTC CASGGRRNEQFF
TRBJ1-3 . TRBV5-1 . TGCGCCAGCAGCTTGGCCCCCACAGGGACTGGAAACACCATATATTTT CASSLAPTGTGNTIYF
TRBJ1-2 once TRBV18 . TGTGCCAGCTCACCAGGGCGGGGATTGAACTATGGCTACACCTTC CASSPGRGLNYGYTF
TRBJ2-7 . TRBV9 TRBD1 TGTGCCAGCAGCGTTGGACAGGCAACCTACGAGCAGTACTTC CASSVGQATYEQYF
TRBJ1-3 . TRBV30 . TGTGCCTGGAGTGTAAGGGGCAGGGTCACGGAAGGAAACACCATATATTTT CAWSVRGRVTEGNTIYF
TRBJ2-7 . TRBV19 TRBD1 TGTGCCAGTAGTGCTGCAGGGGGCCCCTACGAGCAGTACTTC CASSAAGGPYEQYF
TRBJ2-7 . TRBV10-3 TRBD1 TGTGCCATATCGACAGGGGGCTTTTACGAGCAGTACTTC CAISTGGFYEQYF
TRBJ2-3 . TRBV27 . TGTGCCAGCAATGATGCGGGATCCACAGATACGCAGTATTTT CASNDAGSTDTQYF
TRBJ1-1 . TRBV7-9 . TGTGCCAGCAGCTTAAGCTCGACAGGCACTGAAGCTTTCTTT CASSLSSTGTEAFF
TRBJ1-1 . TRBV5-3 . TGTGCCGGAACGAGACAGTTTCCCGAAGCTTTCTTT CAGTRQFPEAFF
TRBJ2-1 . TRBV5-4 . TGTGCCAGCAGCTCACAGGGTTTAGGGCAGTTCTTC CASSSQGLGQFF
TRBJ1-6 . TRBV3-1/TRBV3-2 . TGTGCCAGCCGGGACTGGGATTCACCCCTCCACTTT CASRDWDSPLHF
TRBJ1-2 once TRBV7-2 . TGTGCCAGCAGCCAAATGGTAACGGGGAAGGGCCAGGATGGCTACACCTTC CASSQMVTGKGQDGYTF
TRBJ1-6 . TRBV7-6 . TGTGCCAGCAGCCAAGCGGCATCGTATAATTCACCCCTCCACTTT CASSQAASYNSPLHF
TRBJ1-1 . TRBV19 . TGTGCCAGTAACAGGAATAATGAAGCTTTCTTT CASNRNNEAFF
TRBJ1-1 . TRBV7-9 TRBD1 TGTGCCAGCAGCTCAGGAGGGGGCGCGAACACTGAAGCTTTCTTT CASSSGGGANTEAFF
TRBJ2-1 few TRBV6-2/TRBV6-3 . TGTGCCAGCAGTTACGTCAGGGCCTTAACCTATAATGAGCAGTTCTTC CASSYVRALTYNEQFF